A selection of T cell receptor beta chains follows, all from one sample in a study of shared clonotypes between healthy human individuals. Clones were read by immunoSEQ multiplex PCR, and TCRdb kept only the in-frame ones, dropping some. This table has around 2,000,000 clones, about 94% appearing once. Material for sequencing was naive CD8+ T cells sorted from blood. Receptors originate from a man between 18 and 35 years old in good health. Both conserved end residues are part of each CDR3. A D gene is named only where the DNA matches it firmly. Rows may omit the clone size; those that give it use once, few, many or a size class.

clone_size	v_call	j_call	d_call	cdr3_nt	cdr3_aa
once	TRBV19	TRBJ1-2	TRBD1	TGTGCCAGTAGCCCTCACCCCGGGACAGGGGGCTTTAACTATGGCTACACCTTC	CASSPHPGTGGFNYGYTF
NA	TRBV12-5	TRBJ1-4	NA	TGTGCTAGTGGACTAACGCCGGGACGAGGAGACGAAAAACTGTTTTTT	CASGLTPGRGDEKLFF
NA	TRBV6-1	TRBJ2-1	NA	TGTGCCAGCAGTACAGATGAGCAGTTCTTC	CASSTDEQFF
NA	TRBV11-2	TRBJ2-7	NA	TGTGCCAGCAGCTTAGAACCAGGGTACTACGAGCAGTACTTC	CASSLEPGYYEQYF
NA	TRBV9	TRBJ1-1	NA	TGTGCCAGCAGCGTAGGTGAGGGCGGCACTGAAGCTTTCTTT	CASSVGEGGTEAFF
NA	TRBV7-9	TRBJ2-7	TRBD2	TGTGCCAGCAGCTTAGGCGACCCGGGACTAGCGGGGATTTACGAGCAGTACTTC	CASSLGDPGLAGIYEQYF
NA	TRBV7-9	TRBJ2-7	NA	TGTGCCAGCAGCACGATAGGGGCTGGAATCTACGAGCAGTACTTC	CASSTIGAGIYEQYF
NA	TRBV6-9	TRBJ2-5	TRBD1	TGTGCCAGCAGGCCCGGACAGGCACAAGAGACCCAGTACTTC	CASRPGQAQETQYF
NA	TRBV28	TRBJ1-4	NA	TGTGCCAGCAGCTATCAGGGTGACGAAAAACTGTTTTTT	CASSYQGDEKLFF
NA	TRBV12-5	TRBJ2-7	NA	TGTGCTAGTGGTTTGGTCTCCGAGCAGTACTTC	CASGLVSEQYF
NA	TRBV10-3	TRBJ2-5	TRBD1	TGTGCCATCAGTGAAGGGACAGGGGGCCCAGAGACCCAGTACTTC	CAISEGTGGPETQYF
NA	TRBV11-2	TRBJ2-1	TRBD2	TGTGCCAGCAGCTCCCATTATAGCGGGAGGAGTAATGAGCAGTTCTTC	CASSSHYSGRSNEQFF
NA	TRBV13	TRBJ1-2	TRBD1	TGTGCCAGCAGCCACGGACAGGGGGTGGATGGCTACACCTTC	CASSHGQGVDGYTF
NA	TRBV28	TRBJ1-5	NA	TGTGCCAGCAGTCCGGACGGATTTAATCAGCCCCAGCATTTT	CASSPDGFNQPQHF
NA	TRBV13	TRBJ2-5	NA	TGTGCCAGCAGCTTACGCGGGGGCGCAAAAGAGACCCAGTACTTC	CASSLRGGAKETQYF
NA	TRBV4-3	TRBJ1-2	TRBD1	TGCGCCAGCAGCCAAGAGGGACAGGGGAACTATGGCTACACCTTC	CASSQEGQGNYGYTF
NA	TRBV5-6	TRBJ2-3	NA	TGTGCCAGCAGCCCAGGGTTCACAGATACGCAGTATTTT	CASSPGFTDTQYF
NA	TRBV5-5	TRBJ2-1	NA	TGTGCCAGCAGCTCAGCGGGACACGAAATATACAATGAGCAGTTCTTC	CASSSAGHEIYNEQFF
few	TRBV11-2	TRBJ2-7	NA	TGTGCCAGCAGCTTAGGATTCGGCTCCCTTTACGAGCAGTACTTC	CASSLGFGSLYEQYF
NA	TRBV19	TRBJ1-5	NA	TGTGCCAGTACCCTGGCCACCCCCAATCAGCCCCAGCATTTT	CASTLATPNQPQHF
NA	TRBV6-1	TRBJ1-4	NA	TGTGCCAGCATGGGGATTTACGAAAAACTGTTTTTT	CASMGIYEKLFF
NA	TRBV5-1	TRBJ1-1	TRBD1	TGCGCCAGCAGCTCCGGACAGGGATGGAGGAACACTGAAGCTTTCTTT	CASSSGQGWRNTEAFF
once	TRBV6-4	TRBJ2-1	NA	TGTGCCAGCAGTGCTGAATACTCCTCCTACAATGAGCAGTTCTTC	CASSAEYSSYNEQFF
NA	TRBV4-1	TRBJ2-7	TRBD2	TGCGCCAGCAGCCAATCCACCGGGACTAGCGGGAGTGGCTACGAGCAGTACTTC	CASSQSTGTSGSGYEQYF
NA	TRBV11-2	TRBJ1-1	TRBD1	TGTGCCAGCAGCTCCGGGGAGGGACAGCTGCTCGGAGGCACTGAAGCTTTCTTT	CASSSGEGQLLGGTEAFF
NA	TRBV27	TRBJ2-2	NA	TGTGCCAGCAGTCCCACCCTCGTACAGGGGGGGACCGGGGAGCTGTTTTTT	CASSPTLVQGGTGELFF
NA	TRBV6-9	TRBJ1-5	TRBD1	TGTGCCAGCAGTCGGGACAGAGCCAATCAGCCCCAGCATTTT	CASSRDRANQPQHF
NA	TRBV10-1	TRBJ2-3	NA	TGCGCCAGCAGTGAGTCGCCGGCGTTGGGAGATACGCAGTATTTT	CASSESPALGDTQYF